This is a list of T cell receptor beta chains from one sample in a study of blood T cell repertoires in COVID-19. Some clones are missing from TCRdb's copy, which holds only in-frame ones; the method was immunoSEQ multiplex PCR. The sample has about 320,000 clones, over 75% seen once. Sequenced: peripheral blood. The receptors shown here come from a human donor in a cohort sampled during active COVID-19. Both conserved end residues are part of each CDR3. Each record gives: J gene, V gene, clone size, D gene, CDR3 DNA, CDR3 protein. A D gene is named only where the DNA matches it firmly. Size is stated for part of the rows, as once, few or many counts, or as a class when the clone is expanded.

J: TRBJ2-7; V: TRBV19; size: -; D: TRBD1; DNA: TGTGCCACACGGGGACAGGGGATCAACGAGCAGTACTTC; CDR3: CATRGQGINEQYF
J: TRBJ2-7; V: TRBV5-8; size: -; D: -; DNA: TGTGCCAGCAGCTTGCCGCGCGGGTACGAGCAGTACTTC; CDR3: CASSLPRGYEQYF
J: TRBJ1-6; V: TRBV30; size: -; D: -; DNA: TGTGCCTGGAGGAGAAATTCACCCCTCCACTTT; CDR3: CAWRRNSPLHF
J: TRBJ1-1; V: TRBV6-4; size: -; D: -; DNA: TGTGCCACAAGGGGCACTGAAGCTTTCTTT; CDR3: CATRGTEAFF
J: TRBJ2-3; V: TRBV6-1; size: -; D: TRBD1; DNA: TGTGCCAGCAGTGTTCAAGGGTGGGGACAGCGCACAGATACGCAGTATTTT; CDR3: CASSVQGWGQRTDTQYF
J: TRBJ1-4; V: TRBV19; size: -; D: TRBD1; DNA: TGTGCCAGCATGACAGGGACTAATGAAAAACTGTTTTTT; CDR3: CASMTGTNEKLFF
J: TRBJ1-2; V: TRBV3-1/TRBV3-2; size: -; D: TRBD1; DNA: TGTGCCAGCAGCCAGGATGGGACAGGCATCTATGGCTACACCTTC; CDR3: CASSQDGTGIYGYTF
J: TRBJ2-7; V: TRBV2; size: -; D: TRBD2; DNA: TGTGCCAGCAGCCGGCTGGCGGGGGCCTACGAGCAGTACTTC; CDR3: CASSRLAGAYEQYF
J: TRBJ1-1; V: TRBV6-5; size: -; D: TRBD1; DNA: TGTGCCAGCAGTAACCTACAGGGGGACACTGAAGCTTTCTTT; CDR3: CASSNLQGDTEAFF
J: TRBJ2-2; V: TRBV14; size: -; D: -; DNA: TGTGCCAGCAGCCAAGTTGGGGTAGAGGGAGGCAGACTGAACACCGGGGAGCTGTTTTTT; CDR3: CASSQVGVEGGRLNTGELFF
J: TRBJ1-3; V: TRBV6-6; size: -; D: -; DNA: TGTGCCAGCAGTCCAAGGCTAGGGGGATCCTCTGGAAACACCATATATTTT; CDR3: CASSPRLGGSSGNTIYF
J: TRBJ2-3; V: TRBV6-1; size: -; D: -; DNA: TGTGCCAGCAGTGAAGGCGGTGACGGCACAGATACGCAGTATTTT; CDR3: CASSEGGDGTDTQYF
J: TRBJ1-2; V: TRBV9; size: -; D: -; DNA: TGTGCCAGGGGCCCACAGGGCGTACTGACTTATGGCTACACCTTC; CDR3: CARGPQGVLTYGYTF
J: TRBJ1-2; V: TRBV19; size: -; D: -; DNA: TGTGCCAGTAGTATAAACCGGGATACTGGCTACACCTTC; CDR3: CASSINRDTGYTF
J: TRBJ2-5; V: TRBV3-1/TRBV3-2; size: -; D: -; DNA: TGTGCCAGCAGCTCATACCCGGACTTCCAAGAGACCCAGTACTTC; CDR3: CASSSYPDFQETQYF
J: TRBJ2-7; V: TRBV3-1/TRBV3-2; size: -; D: -; DNA: TGTGCCAGCAGCCTGGGGGCGATCTCCTACGAGCAGTACTTC; CDR3: CASSLGAISYEQYF
J: TRBJ2-7; V: TRBV5-1; size: -; D: -; DNA: TGCGCCAGCAGCCCCCGAGCTGGGGCCGGGTACGAGCAGTACTTC; CDR3: CASSPRAGAGYEQYF
J: TRBJ2-7; V: TRBV13; size: once; D: TRBD2; DNA: TGTGCCAGCAGCCAGACAACTAGTAATAGCGGGGGGGCCACGTTCGCCGAGCAGTACTTC; CDR3: CASSQTTSNSGGATFAEQYF
J: TRBJ2-7; V: TRBV5-1; size: -; D: TRBD1; DNA: TGCGCCAGCAGCTTGCCCGGGACAGGGGATCCCTTCCCCTACGAGCAGTACTTC; CDR3: CASSLPGTGDPFPYEQYF
J: TRBJ1-3; V: TRBV7-9; size: few; D: -; DNA: TGTGCCAGCAGCTTATTAACTGGAAACACCATATATTTT; CDR3: CASSLLTGNTIYF
J: TRBJ1-1; V: TRBV29-1; size: -; D: -; DNA: TGCAGCGTTGGGGCAATCACTGAAGCTTTCTTT; CDR3: CSVGAITEAFF
J: TRBJ2-1; V: TRBV7-9; size: -; D: TRBD1; DNA: TGTGCCAGCAGCTTTGGACAGGGCTCCAATGAGCAGTTCTTC; CDR3: CASSFGQGSNEQFF
J: TRBJ2-3; V: TRBV7-9; size: -; D: -; DNA: TGTGCCAGCAGCTTGGTGCAGGGGCACACAGATACGCAGTATTTT; CDR3: CASSLVQGHTDTQYF
J: TRBJ1-1; V: TRBV6-5; size: many; D: -; DNA: TGTGCCAGTCGAGAGGGCATCGGTGAAGCTTTCTTT; CDR3: CASREGIGEAFF
J: TRBJ1-3; V: TRBV21-1; size: few; D: -; DNA: TGTGCCAGCAGCCTCCAGGGGGACAGGCCGGCGAGAGGAAACACCATATATTTT; CDR3: CASSLQGDRPARGNTIYF
J: TRBJ2-3; V: TRBV7-3; size: once; D: TRBD1; DNA: TGTGCCAGCAGCTTAAGAAGGACAGGGGGCGCTTTTTCCGATACGCAGTATTTT; CDR3: CASSLRRTGGAFSDTQYF
J: TRBJ2-2; V: TRBV2; size: once; D: TRBD1; DNA: TGTGCCAGCAGAGACAGGGCGAACACCGGGGAGCTGTTTTTT; CDR3: CASRDRANTGELFF
J: TRBJ2-7; V: TRBV6-1; size: -; D: -; DNA: TGTGCCAGCAGACCGCGTGACAACTACGAGCAGTACTTC; CDR3: CASRPRDNYEQYF
J: TRBJ1-2; V: TRBV19; size: -; D: -; DNA: TGTGCCAGTAGGAGGTACTATGGCTACACCTTC; CDR3: CASRRYYGYTF
J: TRBJ1-2; V: TRBV5-6; size: -; D: TRBD1; DNA: TGTGCCAGCAACCTAGGGGGACAGAGCTATGGCTACACCTTC; CDR3: CASNLGGQSYGYTF
J: TRBJ2-3; V: TRBV7-2; size: -; D: TRBD2; DNA: TGTGCCAGCAGCCTACCGCTGGTAGCGGGGTGCACAGATACGCAGTATTTT; CDR3: CASSLPLVAGCTDTQYF
J: TRBJ2-5; V: TRBV19; size: -; D: -; DNA: TGTGCCAGTAGTATAGATCCGGGGGGCGTGAAGACCCAGTACTTC; CDR3: CASSIDPGGVKTQYF
J: TRBJ2-7; V: TRBV6-5; size: -; D: -; DNA: TGTGCCAGCAGTTACTCGGGCATCTCATCAACCTACGAGCAGTACTTC; CDR3: CASSYSGISSTYEQYF
J: TRBJ2-4; V: TRBV7-9; size: -; D: TRBD2; DNA: TGTGCCAGCAGCCCTATAGCGGGGGGGCTACGGAACATTCAGTACTTC; CDR3: CASSPIAGGLRNIQYF
J: TRBJ2-7; V: TRBV5-1; size: -; D: -; DNA: TGCGCCAGCAGCCCCACAGACTCCTACGAGCAGTACTTC; CDR3: CASSPTDSYEQYF
J: TRBJ1-2; V: TRBV30; size: once; D: -; DNA: TGTGCCTGGAGCGCCCAGGGATTCACTGGGGGCTACACCTTC; CDR3: CAWSAQGFTGGYTF
J: TRBJ1-4; V: TRBV19; size: -; D: -; DNA: TGTGCCAGTAGTATCCGCGGGGAGGGGCTGAATGAAAAACTGTTTTTT; CDR3: CASSIRGEGLNEKLFF
J: TRBJ1-1; V: TRBV2; size: -; D: -; DNA: TGTGCCAGCAACGGGGAGTCCGCAGGATACACTGAAGCTTTCTTT; CDR3: CASNGESAGYTEAFF
J: TRBJ2-3; V: TRBV4-1; size: -; D: TRBD2; DNA: TGCGCCAGCAGCCAAGACGAGACTAGCGGGAGCACAGATACGCAGTATTTT; CDR3: CASSQDETSGSTDTQYF
J: TRBJ2-7; V: TRBV7-9; size: -; D: TRBD1; DNA: TGTGCCAGCAGCCCCACAGGGGGCTTAGTCGACGAGCAGTACTTC; CDR3: CASSPTGGLVDEQYF
J: TRBJ2-1; V: TRBV24-1; size: -; D: TRBD2; DNA: TGTGCCACCGGAGCTAGCGGGGTTAAAAGCTCCTACAATGAGCAGTTCTTC; CDR3: CATGASGVKSSYNEQFF